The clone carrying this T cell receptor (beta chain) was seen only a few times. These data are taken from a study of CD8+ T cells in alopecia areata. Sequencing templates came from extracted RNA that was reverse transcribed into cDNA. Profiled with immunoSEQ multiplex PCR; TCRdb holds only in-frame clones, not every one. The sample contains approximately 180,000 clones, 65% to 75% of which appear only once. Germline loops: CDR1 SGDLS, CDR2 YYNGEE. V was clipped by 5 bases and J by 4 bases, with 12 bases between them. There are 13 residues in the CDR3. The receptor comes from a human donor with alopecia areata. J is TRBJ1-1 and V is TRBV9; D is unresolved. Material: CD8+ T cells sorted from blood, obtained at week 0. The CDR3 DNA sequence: TGTGCCAGCAGTGCTTTCGGGGTCACTGAAGCTTTCTTT. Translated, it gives CASSAFGVTEAFF.